This T cell receptor beta chain was observed in a study of cytomegalovirus exposure and HLA in healthy donors. Researchers ran the PCR with 60 Vbeta and 13 Jbeta primers. Profiling relied on immunoSEQ multiplex PCR, and the TCRdb table lists in-frame clones only, not all of them. Altogether 110,000 or so clones are present, around four fifths being singletons, with the ten largest covering roughly 8.6%. CDR3 size: 13 residues. Per the germline V gene, CDR1 is SGHRS and CDR2 is YFSETQ. With V trimmed by 3 bases and J by 9 bases, 4 bases remained unmatched. The sample comprised PBMCs. The sequence derives from a woman in her thirties or forties in good health and CMV-seropositive. V gene TRBV5-1 combines with J gene TRBJ2-1, with 9 bases matching TRBD1. The CDR3 bases are TGCGCCAGCAGCTGGACAGGGGTTCCTGAGCAGTTCTTC. Protein: CASSWTGVPEQFF. Supplemented by reference TRBV5-1 and TRBJ2-1, the full variable domain reads KAGVTQTPRYLIKTRGQQVTLSCSPISGHRSVSWYQQTPGQGLQFLFEYFSETQRNKGNFPGRFSGRQFSNSRSEMNVSTLELGDSALYLCASSWTGVPEQFFGPGTRLTVL.